Sequencing of this T cell receptor beta chain was carried out in a study of blood T cell repertoires in COVID-19. The CDR3 sequence is 14 residues long. CDR1 is KGHDR and CDR2 is SFDVKD in the germline V gene. Trimming pared 3 bases from V and 6 bases from J, leaving 13 bases between. Measured with immunoSEQ multiplex PCR; TCRdb has only the in-frame clones, and not every one. The data hold about 300,000 clones, with more than 75% observed a single time. The clonotype was recovered from a man between 65 and 85 years old with acute or convalescent COVID-19. Sequencing was carried out using peripheral blood. The rearrangement uses TRBV24-1 and TRBJ1-2; no firm D call. The CDR3 region has the DNA TGTGCCACCAGTGATCAGAGGACTATCCATGGCTACACCTTC. Protein sequence: CATSDQRTIHGYTF.